This TCR beta chain appears in the sequencing data of a study of human T cells and chemical hapten exposure. TCRdb re-derived calls from the RACE reads in MiXCR, one entry per CDR3 protein. Of tens of thousands of distinct CDR3 sequences in the sample, over 6.5% were seen once. This clonotype came up many times. Unmatched junction bases numbered 4, after V lost 10 bases and J lost 3 bases. The germline V gene has CDR1 MNHNY and CDR2 SVGAGI (reference sequence). The length of the CDR3 is 13 residues. Time point: patch test 2, 6 weeks after DPC sensitization. Noted treatment: therapeutic diphenylcyclopropenone sensitization with weekly scalp DPC.

The source material was whole blood, sampled in connection with sensitization to the hapten diphenylcyclopropenone (DPC). The TCR originated in a woman between 45 and 60 years old with alopecia areata. Some clones in this sample may be carry-over from other donors' samples. This rearrangement joins TRBV6-6 to TRBJ1-5, with 9 bases lining up with TRBD1. CDR3 protein: CATRDRDNQPQHF. CDR3 nucleotides: TGTGCCACCCGGGACAGGGACAATCAGCCCCAGCATTTT.